The 2 T cell receptor beta chains reported below all come from one sample, sequenced in a study of OX40 agonist ivuxolimab in advanced cancers. Measured with immunoSEQ multiplex PCR; TCRdb has only the in-frame clones, and not every one. The sample lists around 67,000 clones, roughly nine tenths occurring once. The sequences come from CD4+ or CD8+ T cells sorted from blood, collected in a trial of the OX40 agonist ivuxolimab. These receptors were collected from an adult with an advanced solid tumor such as melanoma, head and neck, liver or kidney cancer.

This clone has just one count. The chain uses TRBV5-7 and TRBJ1-3, with TRBD1 matching 8 bases. TRBV5-7 is an ORF for which the function is uncertain. The J segment lost 4 bases and the V segment lost 3 bases, leaving 3 bases of the junction unmatched. This CDR3 region has 14 residues. The CDR3: CASSWDRSGNTIYF. In nucleotides, the CDR3 is TGTGCCAGCAGCTGGGACAGGTCCGGAAACACCATATATTTT.

This sequence joins TRBV6-4 and TRBJ1-5; D gene ambiguous. Germline V lookup: CDR1 MRHNA, CDR2 SNTAGT. The CDR3 is 13 residues long. The germline V and J ends were trimmed by 4 bases and 3 bases, with 7 bases remaining between them. CDR3 residues: CASSGGYNQPQHF. As DNA, the CDR3 is TGTGCCAGCAGTGGCGGTTACAATCAGCCCCAGCATTTT.